Below, 20 T cell receptor beta chains from the same sample are listed, as sequenced in a study of cytomegalovirus exposure and HLA in healthy donors. In the PCR, 60 Vbeta and 13 Jbeta primers were used. The data were produced by immunoSEQ multiplex PCR, yet TCRdb's version contains in-frame clones alone and is incomplete. This table has 150,000 to 200,000 clones, around four fifths appearing once. Sample: PBMCs. The receptors were gathered from a woman aged 25 to 39 in good health and CMV-seropositive.

CDR3 region: CASSLAYGTGRPTDTQYF. In DNA, the CDR3 is TGCGCCAGCAGCTTAGCGTATGGGACAGGAAGACCCACAGATACGCAGTATTTT. This chain joins TRBV5-1 and TRBJ2-3; 8 nucleotides agree with TRBD1. V lost 2 bases to trimming and J lost 2 bases; unmatched junction nucleotides: 13. This CDR3 spans 18 amino acids. Per germline, CDR1 SGHRS and CDR2 YFSETQ.

The sample holds a few counts of this clone. The chain couples TRBV5-1 to TRBJ1-1; perhaps TRBD1 as D (6 bases). The germline V gene encodes CDR1 SGHRS and CDR2 YFSETQ. This CDR3 is built from 14 residues. V was clipped by 3 bases and J by 1 base, with 10 bases between them. In DNA form, the CDR3 reads TGCGCCAGCAGCTCCGGACAGCAGAACACTGAAGCTTTCTTT. This codes for CASSSGQQNTEAFF.

The chain joins TRBV6-1 to TRBJ2-6; 8 nucleotides match TRBD1. V lost 8 bases and J lost 2; bases outside the gene matches: 5. Germline lookup yields CDR1 MNHNS and CDR2 SASEGT. The CDR3 consists of 15 residues. CDR3 loop: CASLDRGTGANVLTF. The CDR3 nucleotides are TGTGCCAGCCTTGACAGGGGCACTGGGGCCAACGTCCTGACTTTC.

The chain employs TRBV25-1 and TRBJ1-1; possibly TRBD1 for D (5 bases). This CDR3 has 16 amino acids. Germline-derived CDR1 and CDR2 are MGHDK and SYGVNS. The germline V and J ends were trimmed by 3 bases and 0 bases, with 14 bases remaining between them. The CDR3 reads CASSDEGGVVNTEAFF. As DNA, the CDR3 is TGTGCCAGCAGTGATGAAGGAGGGGTGGTGAACACTGAAGCTTTCTTT.

This chain connects TRBV10-1 to TRBJ2-2; the D gene is possibly TRBD2 (6 bases). CDR1 WNHNN and CDR2 SYGVQD come from the germline V gene (reference sequence). The CDR3 sequence is 14 residues long. V lost 0 bases and J lost 9, with 11 bases in between. The CDR3 DNA reads TGCGCCAGCAGTGAGTCGGGGGGTTTCCGGGAGCTGTTTTTT. Protein sequence: CASSESGGFRELFF.

This clone has a handful of counts. In nucleotides, the CDR3 is TGTGCCAGCAGCGAGGGGACAGGGGGTTTCTATGGCTACACCTTC. It is translated as CASSEGTGGFYGYTF. V and J are TRBV9 and TRBJ1-2; 11 bases agree with TRBD1. The trim removed 3 bases at V and 4 bases at J, leaving 5 bases unmatched. The CDR3 is 15 amino acids. Germline V lookup: CDR1 SGDLS, CDR2 YYNGEE. The whole variable domain, remainder taken from reference TRBV9 and TRBJ1-2, is DSGVTQTPKHLITATGQRVTLRCSPRSGDLSVYWYQQSLDQGLQFLIQYYNGEERAKGNILERFSAQQFPDLHSELNLSSLELGDSALYFCASSEGTGGFYGYTFGSGTRLTVV.

A single count supports this clone. The chain joins TRBV11-3 to TRBJ2-7; D not resolved. Germline V lookup: CDR1 SGHNT, CDR2 YENEEA. CDR3 size: 12 residues. V was clipped by 2 bases and J by 2 bases, with 4 bases between them. The CDR3 nucleotides read TGTGCCAGCAGCTTATCTACCTACGAGCAGTACTTC. Encoded protein: CASSLSTYEQYF.

This clone was detected once. The chain uses TRBV11-3 and TRBJ1-1; D is ambiguous. Germline CDR1 and CDR2: SGHNT and YENEEA. Between the trimmed V and J ends, which lost 8 bases and 3 bases, there was a span of 13 bases. The CDR3 has 13 amino acids. For the CDR3, the DNA is TGTGCCAGCCACGGCGACGGGGACACTGAAGCTTTCTTT. Its protein product is CASHGDGDTEAFF.

This sequence joins TRBV9 and TRBJ2-1; D is uncertain. This CDR3 has 14 residues. CDR1 is SGDLS, CDR2 YYNGEE, per germline. Trimming stripped 2 bases from V and 5 bases from J, with 11 bases between. The CDR3 reads CASSVHTQNNEQFF. The CDR3 region has the DNA TGTGCCAGCAGCGTCCACACACAGAACAATGAGCAGTTCTTC.

The rearrangement joins TRBV2 to TRBJ2-7; tentatively, D is TRBD2 (6 bases). This CDR3 region has 15 residues. Germline V CDR1 and CDR2: SNHLY, FYNNEI. The germline V and J ends were trimmed by 5 bases and 7 bases, with 21 bases remaining between them. Written as DNA, the CDR3 is TGTGCCAGCAGTCTCATTATTCGGGACTCGGGGGAGCAGTACTTC. This codes for CASSLIIRDSGEQYF.

This clone turned up a few times. The rearrangement joins TRBV13 to TRBJ2-1, with TRBD2 matching over 7 bases. The CDR3 covers 15 residues. Looked up from germline, CDR1 is PRHDT and CDR2 is FYEKMQ (reference sequence). V lost 5 bases and J lost 4; bases outside the gene matches: 8. CDR3 sequence (DNA): TGTGCCAGCAGCCCGACTCAGGGAGGGTACAATGAGCAGTTCTTC. As protein: CASSPTQGGYNEQFF.

The genes are TRBV10-3 and TRBJ1-2, with 9 bases matching TRBD1. Germline trimming cut 5 bases from V and 8 bases from J; bases unmatched to any gene: 6. This CDR3 has 13 residues. The germline CDR1 and CDR2 sequences are ENHRY and SYGVKD. The chain's CDR3 is CAISSGTGNGYTF. The CDR3 DNA reads as TGTGCCATCAGTTCCGGGACAGGGAACGGCTACACCTTC.

V gene TRBV5-1 combines with J gene TRBJ2-7; TRBD1 aligns across 11 bases. V was clipped by 4 bases and J by 0 bases; unmatched bases: 6. The CDR3 length is 16 residues. The germline V gene has CDR1 SGHRS and CDR2 YFSETQ. CDR3 coding DNA: TGCGCCAGCAGCGTTGGGACAGGGGGTTACTCCTACGAGCAGTACTTC. Its protein is CASSVGTGGYSYEQYF.

This chain connects TRBV7-8 to TRBJ2-7; possible D gene TRBD2, 6 bases. The V gene lost 8 bases and the J gene lost 7 bases, with 12 bases spanning the gap. The CDR3 has 11 amino acids. Germline V gives CDR1 SGHVS, CDR2 FQNEAQ. This CDR3 is CASGLEGEQYF. CDR3 DNA sequence: TGTGCCAGCGGGCTGGAGGGGGAGCAGTACTTC.

J is TRBJ1-4 and V is TRBV4-1, with 8 bases that match TRBD1. Trimming removed 4 bases from V and 8 bases from J; junction bases left unmatched: 3. The length of the CDR3 is 13 residues. Germline V lookup: CDR1 MGHRA, CDR2 YSYEKL. The CDR3 DNA is TGCGCCAGCAGCCGGACAGGGTTGGAAAAACTGTTTTTT. Translated: CASSRTGLEKLFF.

This chain joins TRBV11-3 and TRBJ2-5; D is undetermined. The closer fit of TRBJ2-7 to the DNA end suggests the J call may be wrong. The CDR3 spans 13 residues. The germline gives CDR1 SGHNT, CDR2 YENEEA. The CDR3 is CASSLGSVYEQYF. In DNA form, the CDR3 reads TGTGCCAGCAGCTTAGGCAGCGTCTACGAGCAGTACTTC.

The V and J genes are TRBV6-1 and TRBJ2-5; D possibly corresponds to TRBD2 (6 bases). V dropped 8 bases and J dropped 3 bases, with 16 bases sitting between them. There are 14 residues in the CDR3. From germline, CDR1 is MNHNS and CDR2 SASEGT. The CDR3 DNA sequence: TGTGCCAGCCTCTGGCGACTAGGGAAAGAGACCCAGTACTTC. Residues: CASLWRLGKETQYF.

This clone came up a few times. The rearrangement uses TRBV14 and TRBJ1-1; a possible D gene is TRBD1 (6 bases). V lost 0 bases and J 0 bases, leaving 14 bases between the germline ends. CDR3 length: 17 amino acids. Per germline, CDR1 SGHDN and CDR2 FVKESK. CDR3 in amino acids: CASSQEVGTFMNTEAFF. The CDR3 DNA reads TGTGCCAGCAGCCAAGAAGTGGGGACATTCATGAACACTGAAGCTTTCTTT.

This rearrangement joins TRBV11-1 to TRBJ2-7, with 7 bases that match TRBD1. V lost 4 bases to trimming and J lost 0 bases; unmatched junction nucleotides: 9. From germline, CDR1 is SGHAT and CDR2 FQDESV (reference sequence). The CDR3 is made up of 16 amino acids. This chain's CDR3 is CASSSGGRDSSYEQYF. The CDR3 DNA reads TGTGCCAGCAGCTCCGGAGGTCGGGACAGCTCCTACGAGCAGTACTTC.

The V call is TRBV19, the J call TRBJ2-1; D is unresolved. Trimming left V 7 bases short and J 3 bases short, with 10 bases between. CDR1 and CDR2 (germline): LNHDA, SQIVND (reference sequence). The CDR3 runs 13 residues. CDR3 in DNA: TGTGCCAGTACTTTACACAGCTACAATGAGCAGTTCTTC. It specifies CASTLHSYNEQFF.